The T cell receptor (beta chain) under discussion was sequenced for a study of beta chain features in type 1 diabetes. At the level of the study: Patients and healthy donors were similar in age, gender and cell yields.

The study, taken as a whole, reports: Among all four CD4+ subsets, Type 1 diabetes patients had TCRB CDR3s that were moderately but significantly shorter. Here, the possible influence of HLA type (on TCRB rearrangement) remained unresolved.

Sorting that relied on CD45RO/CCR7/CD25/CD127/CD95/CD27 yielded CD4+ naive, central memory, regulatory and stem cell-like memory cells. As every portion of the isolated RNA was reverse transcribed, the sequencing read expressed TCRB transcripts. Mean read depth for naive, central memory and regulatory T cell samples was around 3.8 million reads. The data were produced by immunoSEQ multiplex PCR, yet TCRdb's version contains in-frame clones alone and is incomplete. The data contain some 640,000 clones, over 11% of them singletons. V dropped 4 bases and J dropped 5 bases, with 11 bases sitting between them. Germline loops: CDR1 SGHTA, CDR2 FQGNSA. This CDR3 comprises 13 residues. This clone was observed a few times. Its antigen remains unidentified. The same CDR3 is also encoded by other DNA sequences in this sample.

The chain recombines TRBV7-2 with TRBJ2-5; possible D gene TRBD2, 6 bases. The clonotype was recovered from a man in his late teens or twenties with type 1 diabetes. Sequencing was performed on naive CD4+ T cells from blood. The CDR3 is CASSSGGGETQYF. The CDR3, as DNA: TGTGCCAGCAGCTCCGGTGGAGGGGAGACCCAGTACTTC.